This paragraph covers one T cell receptor (beta chain) sequence. The specificity of this receptor is unknown. The sample holds no much larger clone one base away, and base qualities are not on file. Reads for this sample came from an Illumina HiSeq 2500. TCR beta libraries were prepared by quantitative 5'-RACE with molecular barcodes. The original methods were these. A new computational method, built on a probabilistic model of VDJ rearrangement, was used to identify disease-linked TCR variants. TCRdb reanalyzed the raw reads on its own, using fastp at Q25 for trimming and MiXCR for clone calling, and kept in-frame beta chains. Each record represents a unique CDR3 protein, reported with the most common genes and DNA among its rows. These V and J calls originate from TCRdb's pipeline instead of the authors' own analysis. A total of around 890,000 distinct CDR3 sequences appear in this sample, 12% of them only once. The ten largest clonotypes hold around 0.51% of the sample.

This sample was taken from a study of CD8 T cells in ankylosing spondylitis (dated by TCRdb to about 2017). For the wider study: T cell receptor beta repertoires were profiled in healthy donors and ankylosing spondylitis patients so that disease-linked TCR variants could be found. The whole study cohort included over a hundred healthy donors and under 30 ankylosing spondylitis patients. Peripheral blood was sampled, and synovial fluid was additionally collected from ankylosing spondylitis patients. The full study reports these points: Blood from ankylosing spondylitis patients appeared to be characterized by a TCR beta motif made up of seven or eight highly homologous amino acid variants. In peripheral blood, the disease-linked clones were found at relatively low frequencies and had a CD8+ phenotype. Some of the motif variants had been reported before in the synovial fluid and blood of reactive arthritis patients, a finding that suggests common disease-initiation mechanisms. According to the report, matched synovial fluid samples from ankylosing spondylitis patients were significantly enriched for the disease-linked clones.

From its cysteine to its phenylalanine, the CDR3 spans 13 amino acids. The kept DNA is CDR3 alone, 39 bases in frame from the first base. V and J lose 4 bases and 8 bases, and a span of 15 bases separates them. CDR1 and CDR2, per the germline V gene, are SGHRS and YFSETQ. In this chain, TRBV5-1 is recombined with TRBJ1-2, with no D gene named confidently. Sequencing input: blood, either unsorted or a sorted T cell fraction (not recorded which). This sequence originates from a male donor with ankylosing spondylitis. The DNA is TGCGCCAGCAGCGTGGACGCATTCGAGGGCTACACCTTC. Its translation is CASSVDAFEGYTF.